This is a list of T cell receptor beta chains from one sample in a study of OX40 agonist ivuxolimab in advanced cancers. The data were produced by immunoSEQ multiplex PCR, yet TCRdb's version contains in-frame clones alone and is incomplete. The table lists roughly 80,000 clones, approximately 80% of them singletons, with less than 3% in the top ten. The source was CD4+ or CD8+ T cells sorted from blood, collected in a trial of the OX40 agonist ivuxolimab. The receptors stem from an adult with an advanced solid tumor such as melanoma, head and neck, liver or kidney cancer. Both conserved end residues are part of each CDR3. The D gene is left open where the match is weak. Part of the rows lack a size; the others show once, few, many or a class for expanded clones.

d_call j_call v_call clone_size cdr3_aa cdr3_nt
NA TRBJ2-7 TRBV5-1 NA CASSLQAGPSYEQYF TGCGCCAGCAGCTTGCAGGCGGGACCTTCCTACGAGCAGTACTTC
NA TRBJ1-1 TRBV5-1 NA CASSLGQKNTEAFF TGCGCCAGCAGCTTGGGACAGAAGAACACTGAAGCTTTCTTT
TRBD1 TRBJ1-5 TRBV28 NA CASRRPGQGQPQHF TGTGCCAGCAGGAGACCGGGACAGGGCCAGCCCCAGCATTTT
NA TRBJ2-3 TRBV6-5 NA CASSLLGSGDTQYF TGTGCCAGCAGCTTACTTGGGAGTGGCGATACGCAGTATTTT
TRBD2 TRBJ2-3 TRBV6-1 NA CASSDIAGGYTDTQYF TGTGCCAGCAGTGATATAGCGGGGGGATACACAGATACGCAGTATTTT
NA TRBJ1-1 TRBV12-5 NA CASGPGGMNTEAFF TGTGCTAGTGGTCCGGGTGGGATGAACACTGAAGCTTTCTTT
TRBD2 TRBJ2-4 TRBV5-1 NA CASSWGPTSGGNIQYF TGCGCCAGCAGCTGGGGCCCAACTAGCGGGGGAAACATTCAGTACTTC
NA TRBJ1-4 TRBV12-5 NA CASGLMQGEKLFF TGTGCTAGTGGTTTGATGCAGGGTGAAAAACTGTTTTTT
NA TRBJ2-5 TRBV9 NA CASSVASEGETQYF TGTGCCAGCAGCGTAGCTTCGGAGGGAGAGACCCAGTACTTC
TRBD2 TRBJ2-5 TRBV29-1 once CSVETRGGAFRKTRYF TGCAGCGTTGAAACTCGGGGGGGCGCGTTTCGGAAGACCCGGTACTTC
NA TRBJ1-5 TRBV6-6 NA CASSYSSGSNQPQHF TGTGCCAGCAGTTACTCGAGCGGTAGCAATCAGCCCCAGCATTTT
NA TRBJ1-1 TRBV4-3 NA CASSQVSDSSTEAFF TGCGCCAGCAGCCAAGTAAGTGACTCCTCCACTGAAGCTTTCTTT